This is a list of T cell receptor beta chains from one sample in a study of blood T cell repertoires in COVID-19. Measured with immunoSEQ multiplex PCR; TCRdb has only the in-frame clones, and not every one. The sample has 150,000 or so clones; around 86% are singletons. Sample: peripheral blood. These receptor sequences come from an elderly man with acute or convalescent COVID-19. CDR3s leave out the opening cysteine and the closing phenylalanine or tryptophan. The order of the fields is clone size, D gene, V gene, J gene, CDR3 protein. A D gene is named only where the DNA matches it firmly. Size tells how often a clone was seen (once, few, many) or the class of an expanded clone, and some rows leave it out.

once	.	TRBV5-1	TRBJ2-2	ASSLSVGGGPGELF
.	.	TRBV6-6	TRBJ1-1	ASSYSRPGNTEAF
.	.	TRBV18	TRBJ2-1	ASSLGQRNEQF
.	.	TRBV3-1/TRBV3-2	TRBJ1-4	ASSPNLANEKLF
.	.	TRBV30	TRBJ1-4	AWSRTKANEKLF
.	.	TRBV11-2	TRBJ1-2	ASSRENYGYT
.	TRBD1	TRBV19	TRBJ1-5	ASSTPLAAGTVWPQH
.	.	TRBV2	TRBJ1-5	ASSEQLEHQPQH
.	.	TRBV2	TRBJ1-5	ASGRNLEGSNQPQH
once	TRBD2	TRBV5-1	TRBJ2-3	ASSIRPGLAGSDTQY
.	TRBD1	TRBV28	TRBJ1-5	ASETTGGRNQPQH
once	TRBD2	TRBV4-1	TRBJ2-3	ASSLYRRGAVDTQY
.	TRBD2	TRBV5-1	TRBJ2-2	ASSSNPSGGNTGELF
.	.	TRBV6-1	TRBJ2-1	ASSEYSRAEQF
.	.	TRBV27	TRBJ2-2	ASSPDRKGTGELF
.	TRBD2	TRBV11-2	TRBJ2-2	ASSLDRLAGRVAGELF
.	.	TRBV19	TRBJ1-3	ASSIYWRRTISGNTIY
.	.	TRBV18	TRBJ1-1	ASSPPSSEAF
.	.	TRBV5-5	TRBJ1-2	ASSLSGGTGKGYT
.	TRBD1	TRBV15	TRBJ2-1	ATSRDRTGRF
.	.	TRBV6-5	TRBJ1-5	ASTWMGADQPQH
.	.	TRBV29-1	TRBJ2-5	STRDFQETQY
.	.	TRBV6-1	TRBJ2-1	ASSEALTSSYNEQF
.	.	TRBV27	TRBJ2-3	ASSNIATSLGSDTQY
once	TRBD1	TRBV9	TRBJ1-5	ASAPTGTNQPQH
.	TRBD1	TRBV5-4	TRBJ1-1	ASKSATGDTEAF
.	.	TRBV7-9	TRBJ2-7	ASSYQGGEQY
.	.	TRBV11-2	TRBJ2-7	ASTVGLANNYEQY
.	.	TRBV18	TRBJ2-2	ASSPNRGAAGELF
once	TRBD2	TRBV7-2	TRBJ2-5	ASSLVSSGVETQY
.	.	TRBV5-4	TRBJ2-7	ASSLSRQGGGEQY
.	TRBD1	TRBV3-1/TRBV3-2	TRBJ2-7	ASSHPPLTGGPYEQY
.	TRBD1	TRBV9	TRBJ2-7	ASSGDRSYEQY
few	TRBD1	TRBV4-2	TRBJ2-7	ASSLQGTGVQNEQY
.	.	TRBV5-1	TRBJ1-1	ASSLAAANTEAF
few	.	TRBV10-2	TRBJ1-5	ASSESDWGGGNQPQH
.	TRBD1	TRBV28	TRBJ1-2	ASSSPRDRGYT
few	.	TRBV12-3/TRBV12-4	TRBJ2-1	ASSARYEQF
.	.	TRBV15	TRBJ1-4	ATSRVSEKLF
.	TRBD2	TRBV11-2	TRBJ2-1	ASSSTSGGAIYEQF
.	TRBD1	TRBV5-1	TRBJ1-1	ASSLTGGNTEAF